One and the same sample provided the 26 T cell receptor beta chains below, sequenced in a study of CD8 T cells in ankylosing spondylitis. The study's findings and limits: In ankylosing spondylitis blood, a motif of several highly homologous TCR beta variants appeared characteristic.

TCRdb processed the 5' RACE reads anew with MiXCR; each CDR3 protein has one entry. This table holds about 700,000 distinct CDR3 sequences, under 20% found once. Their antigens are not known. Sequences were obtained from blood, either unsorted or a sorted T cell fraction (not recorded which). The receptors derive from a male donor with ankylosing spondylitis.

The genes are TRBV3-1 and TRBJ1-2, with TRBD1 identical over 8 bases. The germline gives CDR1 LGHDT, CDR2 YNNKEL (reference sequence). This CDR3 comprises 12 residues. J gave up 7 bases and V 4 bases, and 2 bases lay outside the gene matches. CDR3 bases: TGTGCCAGCAGCCGGACAGGGTCTGGCTACACCTTC. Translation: CASSRTGSGYTF.

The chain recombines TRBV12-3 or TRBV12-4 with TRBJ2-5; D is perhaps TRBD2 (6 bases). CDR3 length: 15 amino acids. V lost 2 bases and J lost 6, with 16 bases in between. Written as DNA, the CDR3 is TGTGCCAGCAGTTTAAGGGGTAGCGGTATACAGACCCAGTACTTC. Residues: CASSLRGSGIQTQYF.

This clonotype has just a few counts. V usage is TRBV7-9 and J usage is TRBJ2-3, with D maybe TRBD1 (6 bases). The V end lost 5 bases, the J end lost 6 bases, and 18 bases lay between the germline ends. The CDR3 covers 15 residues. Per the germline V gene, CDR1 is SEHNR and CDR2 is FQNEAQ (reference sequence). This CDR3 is CASSARTEDRDTQYF. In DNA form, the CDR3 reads TGTGCCAGCAGCGCCCGGACGGAAGACAGGGATACGCAGTATTTT.

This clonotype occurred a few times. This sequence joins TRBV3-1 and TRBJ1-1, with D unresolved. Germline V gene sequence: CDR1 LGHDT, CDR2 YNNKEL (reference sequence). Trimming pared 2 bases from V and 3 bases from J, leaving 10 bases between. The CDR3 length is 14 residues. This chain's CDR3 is CASSQPELDTEAFF. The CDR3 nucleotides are TGTGCCAGCAGCCAACCCGAGCTGGACACTGAAGCTTTCTTT.

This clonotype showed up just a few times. CDR3 coding DNA: TGTGCCAGCAGTTTATCAGAGGGGCGCAATCAGCCCCAGCATTTT. Residues: CASSLSEGRNQPQHF. The chain has TRBV28 and TRBJ1-5; a weak D match, TRBD1 (5 bases). This CDR3 comprises 15 residues. V lost 1 base and J lost 2, with 9 bases in between. The V gene's germline CDR1 is MDHEN and CDR2 SYDVKM.

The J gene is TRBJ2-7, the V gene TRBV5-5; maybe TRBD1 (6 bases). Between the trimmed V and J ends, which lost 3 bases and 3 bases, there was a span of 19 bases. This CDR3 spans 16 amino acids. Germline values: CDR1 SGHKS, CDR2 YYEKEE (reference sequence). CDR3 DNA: TGTGCCAGCAGCTCACGGTTGGGGGCGAATCACTACGAGCAGTACTTC. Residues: CASSSRLGANHYEQYF.

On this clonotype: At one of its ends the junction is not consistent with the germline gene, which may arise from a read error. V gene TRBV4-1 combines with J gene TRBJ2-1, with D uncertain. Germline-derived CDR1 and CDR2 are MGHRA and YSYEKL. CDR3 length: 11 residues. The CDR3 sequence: CASSHDNVQFF. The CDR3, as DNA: TGCGCCAGCAGCCACGACAATGTGCAGTTCTTC.

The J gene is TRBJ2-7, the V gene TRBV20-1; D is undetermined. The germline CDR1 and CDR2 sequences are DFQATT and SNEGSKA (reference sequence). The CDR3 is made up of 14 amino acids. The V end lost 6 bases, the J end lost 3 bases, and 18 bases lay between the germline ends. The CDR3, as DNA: TGCAGTGCGACCCATCTCTTCGACGGCTACGAGCAGTACTTC. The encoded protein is CSATHLFDGYEQYF.

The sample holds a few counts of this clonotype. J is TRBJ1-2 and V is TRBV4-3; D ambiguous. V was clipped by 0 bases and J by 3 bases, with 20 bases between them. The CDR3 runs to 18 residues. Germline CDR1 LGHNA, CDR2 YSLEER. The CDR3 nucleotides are TGCGCCAGCAGCCAAGATCAGGCCAGCGCGGCTTCTGACTATGGCTACACCTTC. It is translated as CASSQDQASAASDYGYTF.

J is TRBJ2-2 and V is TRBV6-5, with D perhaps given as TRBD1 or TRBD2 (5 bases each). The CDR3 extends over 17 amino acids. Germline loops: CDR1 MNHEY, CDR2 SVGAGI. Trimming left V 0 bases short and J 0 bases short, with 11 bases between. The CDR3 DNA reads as TGTGCCAGCAGTTACTCGACCGGGACGGCGAACACCGGGGAGCTGTTTTTT. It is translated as CASSYSTGTANTGELFF.

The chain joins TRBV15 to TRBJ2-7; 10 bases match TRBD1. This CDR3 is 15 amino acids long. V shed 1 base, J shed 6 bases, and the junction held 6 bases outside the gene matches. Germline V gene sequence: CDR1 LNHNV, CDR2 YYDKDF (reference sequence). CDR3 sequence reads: CATSRVRGQGVEQYF. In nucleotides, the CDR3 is TGTGCCACCAGCAGAGTACGAGGACAGGGGGTCGAGCAGTACTTC.

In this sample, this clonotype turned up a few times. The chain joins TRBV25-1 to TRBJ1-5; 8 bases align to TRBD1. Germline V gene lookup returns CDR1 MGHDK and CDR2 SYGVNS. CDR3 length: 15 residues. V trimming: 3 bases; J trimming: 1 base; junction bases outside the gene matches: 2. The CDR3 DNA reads TGTGCCAGCAGTGACCGGACAGGGAGCAATCAGCCCCAGCATTTT. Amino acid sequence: CASSDRTGSNQPQHF.

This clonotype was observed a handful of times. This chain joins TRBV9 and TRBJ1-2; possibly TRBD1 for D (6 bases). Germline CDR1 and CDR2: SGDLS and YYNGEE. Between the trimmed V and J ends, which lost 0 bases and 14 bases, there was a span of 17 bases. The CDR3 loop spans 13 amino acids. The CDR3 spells CASSVEWGPVSTF. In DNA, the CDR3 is TGTGCCAGCAGCGTAGAATGGGGGCCAGTCTCGACCTTC.

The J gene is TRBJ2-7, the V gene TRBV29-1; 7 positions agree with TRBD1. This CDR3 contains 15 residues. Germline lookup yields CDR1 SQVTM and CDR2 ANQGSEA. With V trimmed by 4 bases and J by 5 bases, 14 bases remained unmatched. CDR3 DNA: TGCAGCGTTGGCGAGGGGTCAGGGGGTGTGGACGAGCAGTACTTC. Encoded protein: CSVGEGSGGVDEQYF.

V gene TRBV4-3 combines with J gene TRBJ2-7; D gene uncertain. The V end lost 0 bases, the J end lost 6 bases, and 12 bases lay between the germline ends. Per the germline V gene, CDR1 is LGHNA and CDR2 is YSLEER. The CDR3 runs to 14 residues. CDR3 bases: TGCGCCAGCAGCCAAGATAGGGCTAGAGGCGAGCAGTACTTC. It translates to CASSQDRARGEQYF.

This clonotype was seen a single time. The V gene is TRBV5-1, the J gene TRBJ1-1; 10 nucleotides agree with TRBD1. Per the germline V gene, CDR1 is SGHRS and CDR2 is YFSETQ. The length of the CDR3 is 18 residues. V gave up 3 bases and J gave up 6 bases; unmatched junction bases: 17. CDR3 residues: CASSSSPGQGDYLAEAFF. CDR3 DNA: TGCGCCAGCAGCTCCTCTCCCGGACAGGGGGACTACCTGGCTGAAGCTTTCTTT. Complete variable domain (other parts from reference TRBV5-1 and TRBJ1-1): KAGVTQTPRYLIKTRGQQVTLSCSPISGHRSVSWYQQTPGQGLQFLFEYFSETQRNKGNFPGRFSGRQFSNSRSEMNVSTLELGDSALYLCASSSSPGQGDYLAEAFFGQGTRLTVV.

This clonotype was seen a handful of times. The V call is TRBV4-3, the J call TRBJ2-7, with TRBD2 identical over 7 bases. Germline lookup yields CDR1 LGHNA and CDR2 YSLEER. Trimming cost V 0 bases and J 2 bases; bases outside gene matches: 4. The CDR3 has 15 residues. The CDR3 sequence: CASSQDAGDPYEQYF. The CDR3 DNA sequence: TGCGCCAGCAGCCAAGACGCGGGAGACCCCTACGAGCAGTACTTC.

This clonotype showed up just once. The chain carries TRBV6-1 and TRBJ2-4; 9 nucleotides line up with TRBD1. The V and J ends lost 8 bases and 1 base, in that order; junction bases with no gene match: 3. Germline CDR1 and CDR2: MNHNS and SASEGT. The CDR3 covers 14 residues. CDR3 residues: CASVTGGAKNIQYF. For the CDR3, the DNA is TGTGCCAGCGTGACAGGGGGGGCCAAAAACATTCAGTACTTC.

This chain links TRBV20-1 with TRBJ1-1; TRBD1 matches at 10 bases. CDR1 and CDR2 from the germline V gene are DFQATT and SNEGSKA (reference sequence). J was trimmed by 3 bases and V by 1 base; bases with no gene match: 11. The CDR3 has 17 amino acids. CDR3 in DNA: TGCAGTGCTAGAGTACTCCCGGGACAGGGGAAGGACACTGAAGCTTTCTTT. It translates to CSARVLPGQGKDTEAFF.

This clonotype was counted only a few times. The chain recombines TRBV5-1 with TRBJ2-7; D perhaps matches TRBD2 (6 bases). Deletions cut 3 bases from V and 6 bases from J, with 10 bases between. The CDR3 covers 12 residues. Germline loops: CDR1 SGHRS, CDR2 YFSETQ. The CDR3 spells CASSSEGREQYF. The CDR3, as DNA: TGCGCCAGCAGCTCGGAGGGCCGCGAGCAGTACTTC.

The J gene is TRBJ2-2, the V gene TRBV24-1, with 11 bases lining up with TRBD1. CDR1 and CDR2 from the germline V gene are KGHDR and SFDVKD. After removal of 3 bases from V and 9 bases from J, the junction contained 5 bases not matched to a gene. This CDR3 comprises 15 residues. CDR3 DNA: TGTGCCACCAGTGATGGGGGACAGGGGGTGAGGGAGCTGTTTTTT. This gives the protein CATSDGGQGVRELFF.

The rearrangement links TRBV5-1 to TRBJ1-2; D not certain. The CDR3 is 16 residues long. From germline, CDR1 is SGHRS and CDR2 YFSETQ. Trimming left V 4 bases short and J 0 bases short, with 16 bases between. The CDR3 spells CASSIGPYASNYGYTF. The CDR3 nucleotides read TGCGCCAGCAGCATAGGTCCCTACGCCTCTAACTATGGCTACACCTTC.

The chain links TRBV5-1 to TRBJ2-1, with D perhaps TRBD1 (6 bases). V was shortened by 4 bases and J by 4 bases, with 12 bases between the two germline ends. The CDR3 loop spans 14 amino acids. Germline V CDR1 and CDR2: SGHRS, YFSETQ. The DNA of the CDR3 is TGCGCCAGCAGCCCCCAGGGGTCTTACAATGAGCAGTTCTTC. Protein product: CASSPQGSYNEQFF.

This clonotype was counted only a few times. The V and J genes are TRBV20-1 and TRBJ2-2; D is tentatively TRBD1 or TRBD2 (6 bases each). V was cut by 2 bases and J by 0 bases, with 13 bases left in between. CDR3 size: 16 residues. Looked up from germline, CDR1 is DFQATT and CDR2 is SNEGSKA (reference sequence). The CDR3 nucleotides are TGCAGTGCTAGAAGGGGGAGGAGCCCGAACACCGGGGAGCTGTTTTTT. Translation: CSARRGRSPNTGELFF.

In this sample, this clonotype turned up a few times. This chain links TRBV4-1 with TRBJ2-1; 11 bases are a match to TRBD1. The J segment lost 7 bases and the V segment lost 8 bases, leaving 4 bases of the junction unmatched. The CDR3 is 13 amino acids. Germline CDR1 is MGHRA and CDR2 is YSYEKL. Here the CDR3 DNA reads TGCGCCAGCGGACAGGGGGCAGAAAATGAGCAGTTCTTC. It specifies CASGQGAENEQFF.

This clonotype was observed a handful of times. The CDR3 nucleotides read TGTGCCAGCAGCCCACTACCGTGGGACAGGTCTCCCTACGAGCAGTACTTC. Translation gives CASSPLPWDRSPYEQYF. J is TRBJ2-7 and V is TRBV5-5; TRBD1 matches at 8 bases. V lost 4 bases and J lost 2; bases outside the gene matches: 14. The CDR3 covers 17 residues. The germline gives CDR1 SGHKS, CDR2 YYEKEE (reference sequence).